A selection of T cell receptor beta chains follows, all from one sample in a study of metastatic and nonmetastatic thyroid tumors. TCRdb re-clonotyped the PCR reads via MiXCR. Of roughly 7,300 clones listed, 32% are singletons. What was sequenced was tumor tissue. Source of these receptors: a female donor with papillary thyroid cancer or a benign thyroid nodule (not recorded which). Some clones in this sample may be carry-over from other donors' samples. Each CDR3 is given with its conserved first and last residue. Each record gives: V gene, D gene, J gene, clone size, CDR3 DNA, CDR3 protein. A D gene is named only where the DNA matches it firmly. Not every row has a clone size; where given, it reads once, few, many or a size class.

v_call: TRBV24-1; d_call: NA; j_call: TRBJ2-5; clone_size: NA; cdr3_nt: TGTGCCACCAGTGATCTAGGGATCGAGACCCAGTACTTC; cdr3_aa: CATSDLGIETQYF
v_call: TRBV24-1; d_call: TRBD2; j_call: TRBJ2-3; clone_size: NA; cdr3_nt: TGTGCCACCAGTGAGAAGATAGCGGGCGCTAGCATAGATACGCAGTATTTT; cdr3_aa: CATSEKIAGASIDTQYF
v_call: TRBV7-6; d_call: NA; j_call: TRBJ2-6; clone_size: NA; cdr3_nt: TGTGCCATCTGCTCGCAGCCCTCTGGGCCCAACGTCCTGACTTTC; cdr3_aa: CAICSQPSGPNVLTF
v_call: TRBV4-1; d_call: TRBD1; j_call: TRBJ1-2; clone_size: NA; cdr3_nt: TGCGCCAGCAGCCTACCAGTGAACCGGGACAGAGATAACTATGGCTACACCTTC; cdr3_aa: CASSLPVNRDRDNYGYTF
v_call: TRBV28; d_call: NA; j_call: TRBJ2-7; clone_size: NA; cdr3_nt: TGTGCCAGCAGTTTAGGAACCCACGGCTCCTACGAGCAGTACTTC; cdr3_aa: CASSLGTHGSYEQYF
v_call: TRBV19; d_call: TRBD1; j_call: TRBJ1-2; clone_size: NA; cdr3_nt: TGTGCCAGTAGTACAAACAGGGGCCGGGACTATGCCTACACCTTC; cdr3_aa: CASSTNRGRDYAYTF
v_call: TRBV5-8; d_call: NA; j_call: TRBJ1-2; clone_size: medium-sized; cdr3_nt: TGTGCCAGCAGCTTGGGTTCGGCGGCGTCTTATGGCTACACCTTC; cdr3_aa: CASSLGSAASYGYTF
v_call: TRBV18; d_call: NA; j_call: TRBJ2-1; clone_size: NA; cdr3_nt: TGTGCCAGCTCACCACCTACTTACAATGAGCAGTTCTTC; cdr3_aa: CASSPPTYNEQFF
v_call: TRBV7-2; d_call: NA; j_call: TRBJ2-2; clone_size: medium-sized; cdr3_nt: TGTGCCAGCAGCTTGACTAGAGACACCGGGGAGCTGTTTTTT; cdr3_aa: CASSLTRDTGELFF
v_call: TRBV28; d_call: NA; j_call: TRBJ2-5; clone_size: few; cdr3_nt: TGTGCCAGAAGTTTATTCTCCGCAGGTGGTCCCCCCGAGGAAGAGACCCAGTACTTC; cdr3_aa: CARSLFSAGGPPEEETQYF
v_call: TRBV6-4; d_call: TRBD2; j_call: TRBJ2-1; clone_size: NA; cdr3_nt: TGTGCCAGCAGTGACTCCGCGGGAGGGAACAATGAGCAGTTCTTC; cdr3_aa: CASSDSAGGNNEQFF
v_call: TRBV5-1; d_call: TRBD2; j_call: TRBJ2-7; clone_size: NA; cdr3_nt: TGCGCCAGCAGCCTTAGCGGGGAGCGGTACTTC; cdr3_aa: CASSLSGERYF
v_call: TRBV28; d_call: TRBD1; j_call: TRBJ1-6; clone_size: NA; cdr3_nt: TGTGCCAGCAGTTTGAGGACAGGGGAATCACCCCTCCACTTT; cdr3_aa: CASSLRTGESPLHF
v_call: TRBV6-1; d_call: NA; j_call: TRBJ1-2; clone_size: few; cdr3_nt: TGTGCCAGCTCCACAGGGAACTATGGCTACACCTTC; cdr3_aa: CASSTGNYGYTF
v_call: TRBV28; d_call: NA; j_call: TRBJ2-7; clone_size: few; cdr3_nt: TGTGCCAGCAGTTTATTATCTTGGCCTGGGACCTCGTTCTACGAGCAGTACTTC; cdr3_aa: CASSLLSWPGTSFYEQYF
v_call: TRBV18; d_call: NA; j_call: TRBJ2-5; clone_size: medium-sized; cdr3_nt: TGTGCCAGCTCACTGCTAGCTGGGGAAGAGACCCAGTACTTC; cdr3_aa: CASSLLAGEETQYF
v_call: TRBV4-2; d_call: TRBD1; j_call: TRBJ2-3; clone_size: many; cdr3_nt: TGTGCCAGCAGCCCCGGGACAGGGCACACAGATACGCAGTATTTT; cdr3_aa: CASSPGTGHTDTQYF
v_call: TRBV28; d_call: NA; j_call: TRBJ1-2; clone_size: NA; cdr3_nt: TGTGCCAGCAGTGTTCAAAGTGGACGGGACTATGGCTACACCTTC; cdr3_aa: CASSVQSGRDYGYTF
v_call: TRBV5-4; d_call: NA; j_call: TRBJ2-2; clone_size: few; cdr3_nt: TGTGCCAGCAGCTTGGCGAGGGAGGTGAACACCGGGGAGCTGTTTTTT; cdr3_aa: CASSLAREVNTGELFF
v_call: TRBV4-1; d_call: NA; j_call: TRBJ2-3; clone_size: NA; cdr3_nt: TGCGCCAGCAGCCAAGACCTAGGAAGAAAGGATACGCAGTATTTT; cdr3_aa: CASSQDLGRKDTQYF
v_call: TRBV20-1; d_call: TRBD2; j_call: TRBJ2-7; clone_size: medium-sized; cdr3_nt: TGCAGTGCTAGTGCCCCTAGCGGGGGACCCTACGAGCAGTACTTC; cdr3_aa: CSASAPSGGPYEQYF
v_call: TRBV4-1; d_call: NA; j_call: TRBJ2-6; clone_size: many; cdr3_nt: TGCGCCAGCAAACATGGGGCATCGTCTGGGGCCAACGTCCTGACTTTC; cdr3_aa: CASKHGASSGANVLTF
v_call: TRBV6-2/TRBV6-3; d_call: NA; j_call: TRBJ1-2; clone_size: NA; cdr3_nt: TGTGCCAGCAGCCGTACCCCAGGGGTTATCTATGGCTACACCTTC; cdr3_aa: CASSRTPGVIYGYTF
v_call: TRBV18; d_call: NA; j_call: TRBJ2-1; clone_size: medium-sized; cdr3_nt: TGTGCCAGCTCACCGATGGTGACGAATGAGCAGTTCTTC; cdr3_aa: CASSPMVTNEQFF
v_call: TRBV19; d_call: TRBD1; j_call: TRBJ1-1; clone_size: medium-sized; cdr3_nt: TGTGCCAGTAGCACAGGGGAGTTGGCTGAAGCTTTCTTT; cdr3_aa: CASSTGELAEAFF
v_call: TRBV10-2; d_call: NA; j_call: TRBJ2-1; clone_size: few; cdr3_nt: TGCGCCAGCAGCCGAGACAATGGGCAGTTCTTC; cdr3_aa: CASSRDNGQFF
v_call: TRBV6-8; d_call: NA; j_call: TRBJ2-7; clone_size: few; cdr3_nt: TGTGCCAGCCTCCGTAGAGTCGAATTGCAGGGCAGGGACGAGCAGTACTTC; cdr3_aa: CASLRRVELQGRDEQYF
v_call: TRBV5-4; d_call: TRBD1; j_call: TRBJ1-2; clone_size: few; cdr3_nt: TGTGCCAGCAGCTCGAAAGGACAGGGCGATGGCTACACCTTC; cdr3_aa: CASSSKGQGDGYTF
v_call: TRBV10-2; d_call: TRBD2; j_call: TRBJ2-2; clone_size: many; cdr3_nt: TGCGCCAGCAGTGTAACTAGCGGGAACACCGGGGAGCTGTTTTTT; cdr3_aa: CASSVTSGNTGELFF
v_call: TRBV20-1; d_call: NA; j_call: TRBJ1-5; clone_size: once; cdr3_nt: TGCAGTGCTAGACGGGGGAGTAGCAATCAGCCCCAGCATTTT; cdr3_aa: CSARRGSSNQPQHF
v_call: TRBV5-1; d_call: NA; j_call: TRBJ2-2; clone_size: NA; cdr3_nt: TGCGCCAGCAGCGGCGACCCGACGAACACCGGGGAGCTGTTTTTT; cdr3_aa: CASSGDPTNTGELFF
v_call: TRBV20-1; d_call: TRBD1; j_call: TRBJ2-5; clone_size: medium-sized; cdr3_nt: TGCAGTGCCCTACGGCTAGGGACAGGGATGGAGACCCAGTACTTC; cdr3_aa: CSALRLGTGMETQYF
v_call: TRBV2; d_call: NA; j_call: TRBJ2-3; clone_size: medium-sized; cdr3_nt: TGTGCCAGCAGTGTGGTGACAGATACGCAGTATTTT; cdr3_aa: CASSVVTDTQYF
v_call: TRBV9; d_call: NA; j_call: TRBJ1-1; clone_size: many; cdr3_nt: TGTGCCAGCAGCGTGGGGGAGCTTAACACTGAAGCTTTCTTT; cdr3_aa: CASSVGELNTEAFF
v_call: TRBV2; d_call: NA; j_call: TRBJ2-7; clone_size: few; cdr3_nt: TGTGCCAGCAGTCTAGATCTGGATCGGTACGAGCAGTACTTC; cdr3_aa: CASSLDLDRYEQYF
v_call: TRBV18; d_call: NA; j_call: TRBJ2-6; clone_size: medium-sized; cdr3_nt: TGTGCCAGCTCTTCGCGACACCAGAGCTCTGGGGCCAACGTCCTGACTTTC; cdr3_aa: CASSSRHQSSGANVLTF
v_call: TRBV18; d_call: NA; j_call: TRBJ2-3; clone_size: NA; cdr3_nt: TGTGCCATCCAAACCTATAACCCAGATACGCAGTATTTT; cdr3_aa: CAIQTYNPDTQYF
v_call: TRBV10-2; d_call: NA; j_call: TRBJ1-4; clone_size: NA; cdr3_nt: TGCGCCAGCAGTGAGACAGGCAGGAGTAATGAAAAACTGTTTTTT; cdr3_aa: CASSETGRSNEKLFF
v_call: TRBV15; d_call: NA; j_call: TRBJ2-2; clone_size: medium-sized; cdr3_nt: TGTGCCACCAGCAGAGATCACACGGGGGAGCTGTTTTTT; cdr3_aa: CATSRDHTGELFF